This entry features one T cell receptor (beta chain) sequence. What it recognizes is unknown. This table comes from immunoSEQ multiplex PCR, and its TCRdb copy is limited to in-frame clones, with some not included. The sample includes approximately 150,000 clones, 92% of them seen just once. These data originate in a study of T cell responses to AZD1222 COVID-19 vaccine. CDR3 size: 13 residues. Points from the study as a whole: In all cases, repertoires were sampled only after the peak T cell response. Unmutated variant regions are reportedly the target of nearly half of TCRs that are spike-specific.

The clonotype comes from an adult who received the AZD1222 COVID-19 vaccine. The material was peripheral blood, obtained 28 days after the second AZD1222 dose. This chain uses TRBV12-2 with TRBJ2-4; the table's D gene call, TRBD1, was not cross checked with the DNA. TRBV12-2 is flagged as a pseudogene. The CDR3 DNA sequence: TGTGCAAGTCGCTTAGGGCAGGGAAACATTCAGTACTTC. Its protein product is CASRLGQGNIQYF.